The source of this T cell receptor beta chain is a study of graft-versus-host responses after intestinal transplantation. For the study at large: All recipients were transplanted with multivisceral, liver-intestinal, or isolated intestinal grafts. Anti-thymocyte globulin served as induction for all recipients, who then took tacrolimus and steroids for approximately three years.

Here immunoSEQ multiplex PCR was the method, and the copy in TCRdb shows in-frame clones only, minus some. The table shows 25,000 to 30,000 clones, with around 80% occurring only once. The CDR3 is made up of 17 amino acids. CDR1 is SGHRS and CDR2 is YFSETQ in the germline V gene. The V and J ends lost 4 bases and 5 bases, in that order; junction bases with no gene match: 12. Broader study findings: HvG clone declines early post-transplant were associated with peak circulating GvH levels.

As concerns this clone: As yet, its antigen is unknown.

Grafts had their tissue processed, releasing intraepithelial and lamina propria lymphocytes. This TCR was sampled from a human patient who received an intestinal transplant, so some T cells may come from the graft donor. The sequencing used ileum tissue, collected 98 days after intestinal transplantation. The chain links TRBV5-1 to TRBJ1-1; 12 bases are a match to TRBD1. The CDR3 DNA reads as TGCGCCAGCAGCCCTACACGGGACAGGGGGCACCGGACTGAAGCTTTCTTT. Protein product: CASSPTRDRGHRTEAFF.